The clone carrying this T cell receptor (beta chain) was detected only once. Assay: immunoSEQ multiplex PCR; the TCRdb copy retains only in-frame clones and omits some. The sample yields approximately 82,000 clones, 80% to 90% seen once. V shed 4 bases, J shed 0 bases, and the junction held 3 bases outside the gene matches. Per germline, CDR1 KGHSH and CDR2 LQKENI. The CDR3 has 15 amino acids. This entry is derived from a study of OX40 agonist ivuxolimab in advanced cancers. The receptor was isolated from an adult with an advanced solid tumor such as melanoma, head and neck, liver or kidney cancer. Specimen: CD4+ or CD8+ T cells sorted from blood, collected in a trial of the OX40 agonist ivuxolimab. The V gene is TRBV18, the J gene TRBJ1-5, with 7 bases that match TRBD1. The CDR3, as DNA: TGTGCCAGCTCACTTGGACAGGCTAGCAATCAGCCCCAGCATTTT. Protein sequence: CASSLGQASNQPQHF.